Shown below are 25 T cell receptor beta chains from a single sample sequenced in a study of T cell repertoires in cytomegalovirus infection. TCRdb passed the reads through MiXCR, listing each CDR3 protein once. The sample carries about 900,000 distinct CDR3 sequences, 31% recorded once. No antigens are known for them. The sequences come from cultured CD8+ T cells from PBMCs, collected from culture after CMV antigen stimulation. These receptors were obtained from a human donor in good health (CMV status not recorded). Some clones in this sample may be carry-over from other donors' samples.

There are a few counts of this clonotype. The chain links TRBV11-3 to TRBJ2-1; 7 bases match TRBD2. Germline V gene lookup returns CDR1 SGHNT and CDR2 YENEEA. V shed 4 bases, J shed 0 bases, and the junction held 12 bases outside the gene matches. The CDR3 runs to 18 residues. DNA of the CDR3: TGTGCCAGCAGCTCCCGGGGTAGCGGGTCTAGCTCCTACAATGAGCAGTTCTTC. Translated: CASSSRGSGSSSYNEQFF.

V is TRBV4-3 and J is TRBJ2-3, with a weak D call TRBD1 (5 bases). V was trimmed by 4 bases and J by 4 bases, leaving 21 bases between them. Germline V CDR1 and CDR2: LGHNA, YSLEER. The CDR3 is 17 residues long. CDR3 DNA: TGCGCCAGCAGCCCTACCCAGGGTGTCATGAATTCAGATACGCAGTATTTT. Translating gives CASSPTQGVMNSDTQYF.

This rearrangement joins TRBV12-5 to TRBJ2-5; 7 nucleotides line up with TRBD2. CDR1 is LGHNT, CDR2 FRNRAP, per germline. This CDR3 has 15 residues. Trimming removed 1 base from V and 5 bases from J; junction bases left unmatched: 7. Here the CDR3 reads CASGLDPSGHETQYF. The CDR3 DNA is TGTGCTAGTGGTTTGGATCCTAGCGGACACGAGACCCAGTACTTC.

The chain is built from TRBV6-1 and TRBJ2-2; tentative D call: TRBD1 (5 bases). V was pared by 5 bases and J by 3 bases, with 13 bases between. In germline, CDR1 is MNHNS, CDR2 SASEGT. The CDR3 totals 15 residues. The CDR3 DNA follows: TGTGCCAGCAGTCGGTCTATAGGGGACACCGGGGAGCTGTTTTTT. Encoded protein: CASSRSIGDTGELFF.

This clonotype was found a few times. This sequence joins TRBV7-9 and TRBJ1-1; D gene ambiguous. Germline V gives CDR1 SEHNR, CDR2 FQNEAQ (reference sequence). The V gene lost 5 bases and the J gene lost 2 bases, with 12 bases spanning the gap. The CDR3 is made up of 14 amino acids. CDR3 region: CASSPYGPNTEAFF. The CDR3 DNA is TGTGCCAGCAGCCCCTACGGGCCAAACACTGAAGCTTTCTTT. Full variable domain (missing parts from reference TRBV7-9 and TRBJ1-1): DTGVSQNPRHKITKRGQNVTFRCDPISEHNRLYWYRQTLGQGPEFLTYFQNEAQLEKSRLLSDRFSAERPKGSFSTLEIQRTEQGDSAMYLCASSPYGPNTEAFFGQGTRLTVV.

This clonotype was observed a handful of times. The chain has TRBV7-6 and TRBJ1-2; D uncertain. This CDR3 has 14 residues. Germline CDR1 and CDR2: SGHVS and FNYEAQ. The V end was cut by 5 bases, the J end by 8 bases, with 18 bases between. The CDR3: CASSPPLGYPGYTF. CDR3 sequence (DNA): TGTGCCAGCAGCCCACCCCTCGGGTACCCCGGCTACACCTTC.

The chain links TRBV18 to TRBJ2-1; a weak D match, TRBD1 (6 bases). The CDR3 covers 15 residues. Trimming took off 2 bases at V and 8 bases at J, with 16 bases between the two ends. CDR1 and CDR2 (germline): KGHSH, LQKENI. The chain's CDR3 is CASSPISHGGDEQFF. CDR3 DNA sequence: TGTGCCAGCTCACCAATTAGCCATGGGGGCGATGAGCAGTTCTTC.

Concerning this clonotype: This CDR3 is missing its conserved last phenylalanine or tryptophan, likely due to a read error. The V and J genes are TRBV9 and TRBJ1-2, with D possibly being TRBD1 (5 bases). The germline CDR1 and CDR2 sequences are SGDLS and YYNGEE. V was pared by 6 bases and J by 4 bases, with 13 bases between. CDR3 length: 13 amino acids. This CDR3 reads CASNLGRGYGYTY. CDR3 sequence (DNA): TGTGCCAGCAACCTCGGAAGGGGCTATGGCTACACCTAC.

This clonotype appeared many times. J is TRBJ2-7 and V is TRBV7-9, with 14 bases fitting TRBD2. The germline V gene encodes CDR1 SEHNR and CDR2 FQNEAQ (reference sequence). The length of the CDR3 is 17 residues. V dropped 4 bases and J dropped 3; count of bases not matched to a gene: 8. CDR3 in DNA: TGTGCCAGCAGCTACCCCGTGGGACTAGCGGGGGACTACGAGCAGTACTTC. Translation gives CASSYPVGLAGDYEQYF.

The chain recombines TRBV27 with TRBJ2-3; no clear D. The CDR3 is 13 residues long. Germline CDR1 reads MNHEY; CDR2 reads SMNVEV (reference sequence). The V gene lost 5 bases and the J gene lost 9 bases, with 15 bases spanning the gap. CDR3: CASSLRVSETQYF. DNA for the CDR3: TGTGCCAGCAGTCTCCGGGTTTCGGAAACGCAGTATTTT.

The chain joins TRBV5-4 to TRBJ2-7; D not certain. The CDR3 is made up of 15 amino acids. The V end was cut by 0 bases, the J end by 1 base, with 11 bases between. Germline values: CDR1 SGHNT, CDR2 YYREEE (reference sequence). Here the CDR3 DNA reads TGTGCCAGCAGCTTGGGGTCGGCAGCTTCCTACGAGCAGTACTTC. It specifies CASSLGSAASYEQYF. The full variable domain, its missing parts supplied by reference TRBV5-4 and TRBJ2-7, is ETGVTQSPTHLIKTRGQQVTLRCSSQSGHNTVSWYQQALGQGPQFIFQYYREEENGRGNFPPRFSGLQFPNYSSELNVNALELDDSALYLCASSLGSAASYEQYFGPGTRLTVT.

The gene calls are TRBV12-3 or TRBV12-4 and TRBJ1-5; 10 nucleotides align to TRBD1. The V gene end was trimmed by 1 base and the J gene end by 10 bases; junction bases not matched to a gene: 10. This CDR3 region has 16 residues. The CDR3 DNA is TGTGCCAGCAGTTTAGACGACAGGGGGCTGCTCAGACCCCAGCATTTT. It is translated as CASSLDDRGLLRPQHF.

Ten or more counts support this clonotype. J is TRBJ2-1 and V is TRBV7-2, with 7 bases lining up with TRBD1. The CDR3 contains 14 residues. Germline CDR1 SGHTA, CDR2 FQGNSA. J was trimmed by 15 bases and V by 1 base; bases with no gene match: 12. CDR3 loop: CASSLVEGAQLRFF. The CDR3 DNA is TGTGCCAGCAGCTTAGTAGAGGGGGCCCAACTTCGGTTCTTC.

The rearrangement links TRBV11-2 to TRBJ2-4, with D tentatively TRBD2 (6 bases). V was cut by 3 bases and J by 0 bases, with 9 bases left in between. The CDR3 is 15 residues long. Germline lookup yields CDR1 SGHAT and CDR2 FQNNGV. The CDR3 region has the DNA TGTGCCAGCAGCTTTGGGGGACTAGCCAAAAACATTCAGTACTTC. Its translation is CASSFGGLAKNIQYF.

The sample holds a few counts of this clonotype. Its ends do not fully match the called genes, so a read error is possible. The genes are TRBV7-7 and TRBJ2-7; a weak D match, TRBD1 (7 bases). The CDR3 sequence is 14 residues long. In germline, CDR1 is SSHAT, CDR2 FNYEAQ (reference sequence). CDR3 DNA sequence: TGTGCTAGCAGCCCAGGGGGGACAGCCTACGAGCAGTACTTC. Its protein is CASSPGGTAYEQYF.

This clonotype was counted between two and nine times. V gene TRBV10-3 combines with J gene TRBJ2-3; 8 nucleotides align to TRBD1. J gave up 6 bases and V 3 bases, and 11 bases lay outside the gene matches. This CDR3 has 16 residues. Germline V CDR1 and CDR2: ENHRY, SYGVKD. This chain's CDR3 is CAISDIPGRGQDTQYF. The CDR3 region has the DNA TGTGCCATCAGTGATATCCCAGGCAGGGGGCAGGATACGCAGTATTTT.

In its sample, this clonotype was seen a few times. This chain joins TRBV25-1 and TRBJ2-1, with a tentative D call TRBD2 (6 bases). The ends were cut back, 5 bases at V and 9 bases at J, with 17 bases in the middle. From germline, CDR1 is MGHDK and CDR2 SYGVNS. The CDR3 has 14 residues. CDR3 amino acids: CASSFRPLGGEQFF. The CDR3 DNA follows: TGTGCCAGCAGTTTCCGGCCCTTGGGAGGTGAGCAGTTCTTC.

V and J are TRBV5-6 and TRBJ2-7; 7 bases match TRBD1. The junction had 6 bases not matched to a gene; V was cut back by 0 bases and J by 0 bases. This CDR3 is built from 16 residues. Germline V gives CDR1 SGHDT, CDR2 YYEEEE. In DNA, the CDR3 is TGTGCCAGCAGCTTGGCCTTTGGACAGGTCTCCTACGAGCAGTACTTC. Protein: CASSLAFGQVSYEQYF.

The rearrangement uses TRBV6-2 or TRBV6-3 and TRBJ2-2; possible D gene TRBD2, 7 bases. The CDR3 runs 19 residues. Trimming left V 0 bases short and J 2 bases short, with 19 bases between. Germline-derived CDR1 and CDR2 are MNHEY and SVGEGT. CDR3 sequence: CASSYSTVRGPLNTGELFF. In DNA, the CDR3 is TGTGCCAGCAGTTACTCGACTGTGCGGGGGCCCCTTAACACCGGGGAGCTGTTTTTT.

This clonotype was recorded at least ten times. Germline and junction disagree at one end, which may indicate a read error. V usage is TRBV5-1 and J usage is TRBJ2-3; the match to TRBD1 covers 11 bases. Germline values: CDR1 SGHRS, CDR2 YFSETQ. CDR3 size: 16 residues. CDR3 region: CASSLGQGALTDTQYF. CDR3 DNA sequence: TGTGCCAGCAGCTTAGGACAGGGGGCCCTCACAGATACGCAGTATTTT.

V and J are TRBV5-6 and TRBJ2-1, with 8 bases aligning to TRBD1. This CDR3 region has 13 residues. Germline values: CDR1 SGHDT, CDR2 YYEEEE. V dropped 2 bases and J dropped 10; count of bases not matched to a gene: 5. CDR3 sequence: CASSFNQGAEQFF. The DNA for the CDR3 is TGTGCCAGCAGCTTTAATCAGGGGGCCGAGCAGTTCTTC.

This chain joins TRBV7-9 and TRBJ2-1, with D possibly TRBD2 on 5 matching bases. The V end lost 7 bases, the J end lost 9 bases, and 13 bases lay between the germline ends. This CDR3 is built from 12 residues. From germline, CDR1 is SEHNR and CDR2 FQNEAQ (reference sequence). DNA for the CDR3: TGTGCCAGCAACCAGAGAGGGAGTGAGCAGTTCTTC. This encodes CASNQRGSEQFF.

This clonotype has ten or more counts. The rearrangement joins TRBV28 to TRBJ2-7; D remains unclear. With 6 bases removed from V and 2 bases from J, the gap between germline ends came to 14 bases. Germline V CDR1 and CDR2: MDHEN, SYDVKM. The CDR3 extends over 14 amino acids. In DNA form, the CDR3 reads TGTGCCAGCAGGTCTCCGGCGAAACCCTACGAGCAGTACGTC. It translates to CASRSPAKPYEQYV.

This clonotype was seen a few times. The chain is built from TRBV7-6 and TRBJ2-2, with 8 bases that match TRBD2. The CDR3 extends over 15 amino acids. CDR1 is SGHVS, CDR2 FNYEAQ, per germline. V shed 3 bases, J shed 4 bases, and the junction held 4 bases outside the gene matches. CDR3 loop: CASSFAGGVTGELFF. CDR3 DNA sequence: TGTGCCAGCAGCTTTGCGGGGGGTGTCACCGGGGAGCTGTTTTTT.

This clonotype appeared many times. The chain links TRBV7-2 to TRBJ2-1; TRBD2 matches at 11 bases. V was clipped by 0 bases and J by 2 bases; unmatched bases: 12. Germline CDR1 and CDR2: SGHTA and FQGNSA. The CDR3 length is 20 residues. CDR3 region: CASSLATSILAGAPYNEQFF. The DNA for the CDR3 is TGTGCCAGCAGCTTAGCGACCTCAATACTAGCGGGGGCCCCCTACAATGAGCAGTTCTTC.